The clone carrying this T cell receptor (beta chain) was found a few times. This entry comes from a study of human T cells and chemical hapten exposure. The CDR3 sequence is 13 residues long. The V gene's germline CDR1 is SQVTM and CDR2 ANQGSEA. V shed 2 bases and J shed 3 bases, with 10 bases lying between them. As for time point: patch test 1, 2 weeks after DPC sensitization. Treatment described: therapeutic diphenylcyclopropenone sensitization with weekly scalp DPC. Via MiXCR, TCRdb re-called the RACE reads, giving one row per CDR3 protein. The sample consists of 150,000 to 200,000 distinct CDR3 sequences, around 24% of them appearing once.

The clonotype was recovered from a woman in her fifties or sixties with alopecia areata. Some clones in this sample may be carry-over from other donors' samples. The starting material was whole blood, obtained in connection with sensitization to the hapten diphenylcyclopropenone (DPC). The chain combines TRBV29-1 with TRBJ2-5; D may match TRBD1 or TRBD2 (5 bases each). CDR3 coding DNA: TGCAGCGTTGAAACGGGACCCAAAGAGACCCAGTACTTC. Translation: CSVETGPKETQYF.